This T cell receptor beta chain originates from a study of blood T cells in healthy people across ages. The germline V and J ends were trimmed by 0 bases and 0 bases, with 10 bases remaining between them. Germline-derived CDR1 and CDR2 are SGHDT and YYEEEE. The CDR3 runs to 16 residues. A J-beta primer mix and a sample-barcoded 5' primer were used in a second PCR of roughly 7 to 12 cycles. Via MiXCR, TCRdb re-called the 5' RACE reads, giving one row per CDR3 protein. Counted here are about 510,000 distinct CDR3 sequences, approximately 26% occurring once; the ten biggest clones make up approximately 3.6%. These data were also filed under a second study, of T cells of mothers and their children.

This receptor was taken from a boy aged 2-15 years in good health. Sequencing used blood. The chain carries TRBV5-6 and TRBJ2-4; D not certain. The CDR3 DNA reads as TGTGCCAGCAGCTTGGTGTCAGCACTAGCCAAAAACATTCAGTACTTC. Its protein is CASSLVSALAKNIQYF.